These 21 T cell receptor beta chains were sequenced from one sample in a study of blood T cell repertoires in COVID-19. Sequencing was performed with immunoSEQ multiplex PCR; in TCRdb, only in-frame clones are kept and a portion is missing. This sample yields about 240,000 clones, of which around 83% are seen a single time; roughly 2% belongs to the top ten. The sequenced material came from peripheral blood. All receptors come from a man younger than 45 who had recovered from COVID-19.

The V gene is TRBV5-4, the J gene TRBJ2-3; the D gene is possibly TRBD2 (6 bases). This CDR3 has 15 residues. Trimming cost V 2 bases and J 2 bases, with 12 bases left between them. Germline-derived CDR1 and CDR2 are SGHNT and YYREEE (reference sequence). In DNA, the CDR3 is TGTGCCAGCAGCTTCCGCGGGGACCCCACAGATACGCAGTATTTT. As protein: CASSFRGDPTDTQYF.

V and J are TRBV9 and TRBJ2-2; possibly TRBD2 for D (6 bases). Germline V gene data show CDR1 as SGDLS and CDR2 as YYNGEE. Trimming took 0 bases from V and 1 from J, leaving 13 bases between them. There are 17 residues in the CDR3. In nucleotides, the CDR3 is TGTGCCAGCAGCGTAGTTGGTGCGGGGTTGAACACCGGGGAGCTGTTTTTT. Its protein is CASSVVGAGLNTGELFF.

The chain couples TRBV4-2 to TRBJ2-7; TRBD2 agrees at 11 bases. The CDR3 is made up of 15 amino acids. V lost 1 base to trimming and J lost 4 bases; unmatched junction nucleotides: 3. Germline CDR1 reads LGHNA; CDR2 reads YNFKEQ. CDR3 protein: CASSQASGGPYEQYV. CDR3 nucleotides: TGTGCCAGCAGCCAAGCTAGCGGGGGGCCATACGAGCAGTACGTC.

The chain carries TRBV13 and TRBJ1-3, with 9 bases aligning to TRBD1. The germline V gene encodes CDR1 PRHDT and CDR2 FYEKMQ (reference sequence). The CDR3 runs to 15 residues. V shed 4 bases, J shed 4 bases, and the junction held 5 bases outside the gene matches. CDR3 loop: CASSSTGQGGNTIYF. The CDR3 DNA follows: TGTGCCAGCAGCTCAACGGGACAGGGAGGAAACACCATATATTTT.

Only one count was recorded for this clone. This rearrangement joins TRBV27 to TRBJ1-5; D ambiguous. From germline, CDR1 is MNHEY and CDR2 SMNVEV (reference sequence). This CDR3 comprises 15 residues. V lost 5 bases and J lost 7, with 18 bases in between. This CDR3 is CASSPRFLGAQPQHF. The CDR3 DNA follows: TGTGCCAGCAGTCCGCGTTTTCTCGGAGCGCAGCCCCAGCATTTT.

The chain uses TRBV6-5 and TRBJ2-5; D might be TRBD2 (6 bases). Deletions cut 6 bases from V and 5 bases from J, with 16 bases between. Germline loops: CDR1 MNHEY, CDR2 SVGAGI. This CDR3 contains 14 residues. The CDR3 DNA reads as TGTGCCAGCAGGCCTGGGACTGCCGGGGAGACCCAGTACTTC. Its translation is CASRPGTAGETQYF.

The chain joins TRBV7-3 to TRBJ1-6; D gene uncertain. Germline V CDR1 and CDR2: SGHTA, FQGTGA. Trimming pared 5 bases from V and 1 base from J, leaving 15 bases between. CDR3 length: 17 amino acids. CDR3: CASSRMWERSYNSPLHF. CDR3 nucleotide sequence: TGTGCCAGCAGCCGTATGTGGGAGCGGTCCTATAATTCACCCCTCCACTTT. Combining the CDR3 with reference TRBV7-3 and TRBJ1-6 gives the whole variable domain GAGVSQTPSNKVTEKGKYVELRCDPISGHTALYWYRQSLGQGPEFLIYFQGTGAADDSGLPNDRFFAVRPEGSVSTLKIQRTERGDSAVYLCASSRMWERSYNSPLHFGNGTRLTVT.

This clone was recorded once. This rearrangement joins TRBV10-3 to TRBJ1-6; 8 nucleotides match TRBD1. The CDR3 loop spans 13 amino acids. After removal of 10 bases from V and 6 bases from J, the junction contained 5 bases not matched to a gene. Germline-derived CDR1 and CDR2 are ENHRY and SYGVKD. The CDR3 loop is CASQGASNSPLHF. CDR3 nucleotide sequence: TGTGCCAGCCAGGGGGCCTCTAATTCACCCCTCCACTTT.

The rearrangement uses TRBV10-3 and TRBJ1-3; 7 bases fit TRBD1. After removal of 4 bases from V and 1 base from J, the junction contained 4 bases not matched to a gene. This CDR3 comprises 15 residues. CDR1 and CDR2 from the germline V gene are ENHRY and SYGVKD. This CDR3 reads CAISAGQRSGNTIYF. DNA for the CDR3: TGTGCCATCAGTGCGGGACAGAGGTCTGGAAACACCATATATTTT.

In nucleotides, the CDR3 is TGTGCCAGCAGTTCCCCGGACAGGGGGAAGTACGAGCAGTACGTC. Its protein is CASSSPDRGKYEQYV. The chain couples TRBV28 to TRBJ2-7; 10 bases match TRBD1. The germline V gene encodes CDR1 MDHEN and CDR2 SYDVKM. This CDR3 has 15 residues. The V gene end was trimmed by 4 bases and the J gene end by 4 bases; junction bases not matched to a gene: 7.

The rearrangement joins TRBV5-4 to TRBJ1-1; D may be TRBD1 (5 bases). The V gene lost 4 bases and the J gene lost 0 bases, with 10 bases spanning the gap. Germline CDR1 and CDR2: SGHNT and YYREEE (reference sequence). The CDR3 runs 14 residues. For the CDR3, the DNA is TGTGCCAGCAGCCAACAGGTTCTGAACACTGAAGCTTTCTTT. Its translation: CASSQQVLNTEAFF.

V and J are TRBV11-2 and TRBJ1-1; a possible D gene is TRBD1 (6 bases). The CDR3 length is 14 residues. V was clipped by 6 bases and J by 5 bases, with 16 bases between them. In germline, CDR1 is SGHAT, CDR2 FQNNGV. The CDR3 coding sequence is TGTGCCAGCAGAGCCGGTTGGCAGGGGACTGAAGCTTTCTTT. This encodes CASRAGWQGTEAFF.

This chain uses TRBV19 with TRBJ1-1; D uncertain. V lost 3 bases and J lost 5, with 13 bases in between. Germline V gene lookup returns CDR1 LNHDA and CDR2 SQIVND (reference sequence). This CDR3 has 14 amino acids. CDR3 region: CASSILVGETEAFF. The CDR3 region has the DNA TGTGCCAGTAGTATCCTAGTCGGGGAAACTGAAGCTTTCTTT. Filled out from reference TRBV19 and TRBJ1-1, the complete variable domain reads DGGITQSPKYLFRKEGQNVTLSCEQNLNHDAMYWYRQDPGQGLRLIYYSQIVNDFQKGDIAEGYSVSREKKESFPLTVTSAQKNPTAFYLCASSILVGETEAFFGQGTRLTVV.

This chain uses TRBV6-2 or TRBV6-3 with TRBJ1-5, with no clear D. Germline lookup yields CDR1 MNHEY and CDR2 SVGEGT. V was clipped by 4 bases and J by 1 base, with 11 bases between them. This CDR3 comprises 15 residues. CDR3 nucleotide sequence: TGTGCCAGCAGTTTCCTAGACCGAAGCAATCAGCCCCAGCATTTT. The encoded protein is CASSFLDRSNQPQHF.

V usage is TRBV4-1 and J usage is TRBJ1-2; 9 bases map to TRBD1. Germline V gives CDR1 MGHRA, CDR2 YSYEKL. The CDR3 has 16 amino acids. V lost 1 base, J lost 5 bases, and 8 bases stayed unmatched. CDR3: CASSQAAGQGGYGYTF. CDR3 nucleotides: TGCGCCAGCAGCCAAGCCGCGGGACAGGGTGGGTATGGCTACACCTTC.

This clone was picked up a small number of times. Distinct nucleotide sequences in the sample also encode this CDR3. The chain carries TRBV3-1 (or the pseudogene TRBV3-2) and TRBJ2-3, with no clear D. V lost 1 base and J 4 bases, leaving 3 bases between the germline ends. CDR1 is LGHDT, CDR2 YNNKEL, per germline (reference sequence). The CDR3 covers 12 residues. Here the CDR3 DNA reads TGTGCCAGCAGCCAAGCATCAGATACGCAGTATTTT. Amino acid sequence: CASSQASDTQYF.

The V gene is TRBV18, the J gene TRBJ1-2; D gene unclear. CDR3 length: 13 amino acids. Trimming cost V 4 bases and J 3 bases, with 9 bases left between them. Germline assignment: CDR1 KGHSH and CDR2 LQKENI. CDR3 sequence: CASSRGSDYGYTF. The CDR3 nucleotides are TGTGCCAGCTCACGCGGGTCGGACTATGGCTACACCTTC.

The V call is TRBV5-1, the J call TRBJ2-7, with TRBD2 as a possible D gene (7 bases). The CDR3 has 17 amino acids. The V gene lost 4 bases and the J gene lost 2 bases, with 22 bases spanning the gap. Germline CDR1 and CDR2: SGHRS and YFSETQ. The CDR3 DNA reads TGCGCCAGCAGCAACACATCGGGGGGCCTAGATACCTACGAGCAGTACGTC. Translated, it gives CASSNTSGGLDTYEQYV.

This chain links TRBV3-1 (or the pseudogene TRBV3-2) with TRBJ2-3; weak D call: TRBD2 (7 bases). CDR1 and CDR2 from the germline V gene are LGHDT and YNNKEL (reference sequence). The V end lost 1 base, the J end lost 2 bases, and 10 bases lay between the germline ends. The CDR3 runs to 15 residues. The CDR3 DNA sequence: TGTGCCAGCAGCCAAGCGGGGGGCGACACAGATACGCAGTATTTT. It specifies CASSQAGGDTDTQYF.

The CDR3 loop is CASSFSRAGENTEAFF. The CDR3 DNA follows: TGTGCCAGCAGTTTTAGTCGGGCGGGGGAGAACACTGAAGCTTTCTTT. The chain carries TRBV28 and TRBJ1-1; perhaps TRBD1 as D (5 bases). Germline assignment: CDR1 MDHEN and CDR2 SYDVKM. With 3 bases removed from V and 1 base from J, the gap between germline ends came to 15 bases. This CDR3 is built from 16 residues.

The chain combines TRBV7-8 with TRBJ2-1, with 8 nucleotides matching TRBD2. J was trimmed by 10 bases and V by 5 bases; bases with no gene match: 13. In germline, CDR1 is SGHVS, CDR2 FQNEAQ. The CDR3 runs to 15 residues. Here the CDR3 DNA reads TGTGCCAGCAGCATATCGGGGGGGCTCATGAGGGAGCAGTTCTTC. Its protein product is CASSISGGLMREQFF.